The 17 T cell receptor beta chains in this list originate from one sample, sequenced in a study of T cell repertoires in aging, cancer and after chemotherapy. The template was genomic DNA from peripheral blood, not RNA. Multiplex touch-down PCR with TRB-A/B primers amplified rearranged V-D-J TRB sequences. TCRdb passed the multiplex PCR reads through MiXCR, listing each CDR3 protein once. The table lists around 10,000 distinct CDR3 sequences, approximately 25% of them singletons, with over 2% in the top ten. What was sequenced was blood. Source of these receptors: a human donor in good health.

CDR3 nucleotide sequence: TGCAGTGCTAGCCCCCCCCGGAGCAGGATTTTTGGTGGCTACACCTTC. Translating it yields CSASPPRSRIFGGYTF. This chain connects TRBV20-1 to TRBJ1-2; D is unresolved. The V gene lost 3 bases and the J gene lost 7 bases, with 24 bases spanning the gap. This CDR3 region has 16 residues. Germline V gives CDR1 DFQATT, CDR2 SNEGSKA (reference sequence).

This clonotype is categorized as medium-sized (0.01 to 0.1%). The CDR3 spells CASSLKRYNSPLHF. For the CDR3, the DNA is TGTGCCAGCAGTTTAAAACGGTATAATTCACCCCTCCACTTT. V and J are TRBV27 and TRBJ1-6, with D unclear. Germline values: CDR1 MNHEY, CDR2 SMNVEV (reference sequence). The CDR3 has 14 amino acids. The V gene lost 2 bases and the J gene lost 4 bases, with 6 bases spanning the gap.

The chain is built from TRBV20-1 and TRBJ2-2, with D hard to call. Germline V CDR1 and CDR2: DFQATT, SNEGSKA (reference sequence). Deletions cut 5 bases from V and 2 bases from J, with 12 bases between. This CDR3 spans 14 amino acids. This CDR3 reads CSASHPENTGELFF. The CDR3 coding sequence is TGCAGTGCTTCCCACCCGGAAAACACCGGGGAGCTGTTTTTT.

In its sample, this clonotype was seen a few times. V gene TRBV20-1 combines with J gene TRBJ2-7, with 9 bases fitting TRBD2. This CDR3 contains 16 residues. V was pared by 0 bases and J by 3 bases, with 9 bases of the junction left unmatched. The V gene's germline CDR1 is DFQATT and CDR2 SNEGSKA (reference sequence). CDR3 DNA sequence: TGCAGTGCTAGAGACCCCCGCTCTAGCGGGATCTACGAGCAGTACTTC. It encodes CSARDPRSSGIYEQYF.

There are a few counts of this clonotype. J is TRBJ2-1 and V is TRBV20-1; TRBD2 might be the D (5 bases). This CDR3 is built from 14 residues. Looked up from germline, CDR1 is DFQATT and CDR2 is SNEGSKA (reference sequence). Trimming cost V 3 bases and J 5 bases, with 14 bases left between them. Here the CDR3 reads CSASGNSLNNEQFF. The CDR3 nucleotides read TGCAGTGCTAGCGGGAACTCCCTTAACAATGAGCAGTTCTTC.

This clonotype was seen more than once but under ten times. The V gene is TRBV27, the J gene TRBJ1-1, with D perhaps matching TRBD1 (5 bases). V was clipped by 2 bases and J by 1 base, with 11 bases between them. The CDR3 runs to 15 residues. CDR1 is MNHEY, CDR2 SMNVEV, per germline (reference sequence). The CDR3 region is CASSLSRTKNTEAFF. CDR3 nucleotide sequence: TGTGCCAGCAGTTTAAGTCGGACAAAGAACACTGAAGCTTTCTTT.

The V gene is TRBV18, the J gene TRBJ1-5; D is undetermined. Germline CDR1 and CDR2: KGHSH and LQKENI. Trimming removed 1 base at V and 0 bases at J, with 7 bases between. CDR3 length equals 15 residues. This CDR3 reads CASSPLPSSNQPQHF. In DNA, the CDR3 is TGTGCCAGCTCACCACTGCCATCTAGCAATCAGCCCCAGCATTTT.

In this sample, this clonotype is medium-sized. V usage is TRBV6-1 and J usage is TRBJ1-1; 8 bases agree with TRBD1. The germline V gene encodes CDR1 MNHNS and CDR2 SASEGT. J was trimmed by 3 bases and V by 6 bases; bases with no gene match: 6. This CDR3 has 14 residues. CDR3 sequence: CASRAWTGYTEAFF. Here the CDR3 DNA reads TGTGCCAGCAGAGCCTGGACAGGGTACACTGAAGCTTTCTTT.

The rearrangement joins TRBV20-1 to TRBJ2-2; 8 positions agree with TRBD2. Germline CDR1 reads DFQATT; CDR2 reads SNEGSKA (reference sequence). Trimming took 1 base from V and 4 from J; bases not matched to a gene: 11. This CDR3 has 17 amino acids. The CDR3 DNA reads TGCAGTGCTAGAGGCCGTCGGGGGGGGGTTGGCACCGGGGAGCTGTTTTTT. It is translated as CSARGRRGGVGTGELFF.

This clonotype counts as medium-sized. This chain joins TRBV7-6 and TRBJ2-3; D uncertain. V was pared by 5 bases and J by 6 bases, with 9 bases between. The germline gives CDR1 SGHVS, CDR2 FNYEAQ. This CDR3 contains 12 residues. This CDR3 reads CASSPRGDTQYF. The CDR3 nucleotides read TGTGCCAGCAGCCCTCGTGGGGATACGCAGTATTTT. The full variable domain, in which reference TRBV7-6 and TRBJ2-3 provide the parts outside the CDR3, is GAGVSQSPRYKVTKRGQDVALRCDPISGHVSLYWYRQALGQGPEFLTYFNYEAQQDKSGLPNDRFSAERPEGSISTLTIQRTEQRDSAMYRCASSPRGDTQYFGPGTRLTVL.

V usage is TRBV20-1 and J usage is TRBJ1-6; unclear D gene. This CDR3 region has 16 residues. Germline loops: CDR1 DFQATT, CDR2 SNEGSKA (reference sequence). V was trimmed by 0 bases and J by 0 bases, leaving 9 bases between them. The CDR3 region has the DNA TGCAGTGCTAGAGATCTCCGGAGCTCCTATAATTCACCCCTCCACTTT. Its protein is CSARDLRSSYNSPLHF.

Comments on this clonotype: A much larger clone is a single base away; this may be a read error. The gene calls are TRBV6-1 and TRBJ1-6; tentative D call: TRBD1 (5 bases). CDR3 length: 14 amino acids. Germline CDR1 and CDR2: MNHNS and SASEGT. The CDR3 here is CVSREQGIVTPLHF. As DNA, the CDR3 is TGTGTCAGCAGGGAGCAGGGAATTGTAACACCCCTCCACTTT.

The sample holds a few counts of this clonotype. The rearrangement uses TRBV27 and TRBJ1-4; 10 bases map to TRBD1. The CDR3 has 17 residues. In germline, CDR1 is MNHEY, CDR2 SMNVEV (reference sequence). J gave up 5 bases and V 5 bases, and 11 bases lay outside the gene matches. CDR3 residues: CASSHGTGASPNEKLFF. CDR3 bases: TGTGCCAGCAGTCACGGGACAGGGGCGAGCCCAAATGAAAAACTGTTTTTT.

This clonotype was observed a handful of times. This chain connects TRBV19 to TRBJ2-3; TRBD2 might be the D (5 bases). V dropped 4 bases and J dropped 0 bases, with 11 bases sitting between them. Per the germline V gene, CDR1 is LNHDA and CDR2 is SQIVND (reference sequence). This CDR3 has 15 amino acids. CDR3 protein: CASSRRSWSTDTQYF. The DNA of the CDR3 is TGTGCCAGTAGTAGGAGGTCCTGGAGCACAGATACGCAGTATTTT.

This clonotype ranks as medium-sized. The chain links TRBV29-1 to TRBJ2-2; possibly TRBD2 for D (6 bases). The CDR3 spans 14 residues. Between the trimmed V and J ends, which lost 7 bases and 1 base, there was a span of 13 bases. Germline CDR1 and CDR2: SQVTM and ANQGSEA. The CDR3 here is CSGTTRGNTGELFF. The CDR3, as DNA: TGCAGCGGAACTACGCGGGGGAACACCGGGGAGCTGTTTTTT.

The gene calls are TRBV10-3 and TRBJ1-1, with unresolved D. V was pared by 6 bases and J by 10 bases, with 24 bases between. The germline gives CDR1 ENHRY, CDR2 SYGVKD. The length of the CDR3 is 15 residues. CDR3 DNA sequence: TGTGCCATCAGGGCGGGCGGGAGGTATGGTCTGGGAGCTTTCTTT. This codes for CAIRAGGRYGLGAFF.

This clonotype is classed as medium-sized. This chain joins TRBV18 and TRBJ2-7, with D hard to call. Germline V gene data show CDR1 as KGHSH and CDR2 as LQKENI. This CDR3 comprises 15 residues. V lost 2 bases to trimming and J lost 0 bases, with 11 bases between them. The CDR3 coding sequence is TGTGCCAGCTCACCAAGGCAGGTTAGCTCCTACGAGCAGTACTTC. It specifies CASSPRQVSSYEQYF.